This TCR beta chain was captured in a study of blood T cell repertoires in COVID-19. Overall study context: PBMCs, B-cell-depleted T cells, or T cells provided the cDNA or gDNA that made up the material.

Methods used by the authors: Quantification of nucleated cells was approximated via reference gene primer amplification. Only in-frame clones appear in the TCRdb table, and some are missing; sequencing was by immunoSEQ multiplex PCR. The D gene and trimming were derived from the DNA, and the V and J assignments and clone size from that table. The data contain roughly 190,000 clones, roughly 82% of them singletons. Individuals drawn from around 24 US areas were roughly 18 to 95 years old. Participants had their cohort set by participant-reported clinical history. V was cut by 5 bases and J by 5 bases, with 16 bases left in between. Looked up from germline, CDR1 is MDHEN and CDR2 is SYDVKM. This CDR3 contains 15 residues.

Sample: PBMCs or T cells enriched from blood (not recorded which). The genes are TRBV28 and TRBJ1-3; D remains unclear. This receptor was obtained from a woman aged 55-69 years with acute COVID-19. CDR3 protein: CASSHSTVARNTIYF. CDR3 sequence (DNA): TGTGCCAGCAGTCATTCCACGGTAGCCAGAAACACCATATATTTT.